A single sample gave rise to the 19 T cell receptor beta chains below, sequenced in a study of beta chain features in type 1 diabetes. Isolated RNA was reverse transcribed in full, so expressed TCRB transcripts were sequenced. The table came from immunoSEQ multiplex PCR; TCRdb's copy has only in-frame clones and leaves some out. The table shows roughly 260,000 clones, with just over 20% occurring only once. These TCRs are of unknown antigen specificity. Study-wide findings and caveats: People with Type 1 diabetes carried modestly yet significantly shorter TCRB CDR3s in all four CD4+ subsets.

Sequenced input: naive CD4+ T cells from blood. These receptor sequences come from a woman aged 35 to 49 with type 1 diabetes.

V and J are TRBV2 and TRBJ2-7; perhaps TRBD1 as D (5 bases). Germline V gives CDR1 SNHLY, CDR2 FYNNEI. Trimming stripped 2 bases from V and 3 bases from J, with 5 bases between. The CDR3 runs 12 residues. CDR3 DNA: TGTGCCAGCAGTGAACAGGGCTACGAGCAGTACTTC. Amino acids: CASSEQGYEQYF.

Only a few counts were recorded for this clone. The gene calls are TRBV7-3 and TRBJ1-1; tentatively, D is TRBD1 (6 bases). CDR1 is SGHTA, CDR2 FQGTGA, per germline. This CDR3 has 16 amino acids. Trimming removed 0 bases at V and 4 bases at J, with 15 bases between. The CDR3 is CASSLTRPQGSTEAFF. CDR3 coding DNA: TGTGCCAGCAGCTTAACGAGACCTCAGGGGAGCACTGAAGCTTTCTTT.

The CDR3 loop is CASSLARDSYEQYF. CDR3 DNA: TGTGCCAGCAGCTTAGCTAGGGACAGCTACGAGCAGTACTTC. The chain is built from TRBV7-2 and TRBJ2-7, with 7 bases identical to TRBD1. Germline-derived CDR1 and CDR2 are SGHTA and FQGNSA. After removal of 0 bases from V and 3 bases from J, the junction contained 2 bases not matched to a gene. The CDR3 extends over 14 amino acids.

The chain uses TRBV4-3 and TRBJ2-1; 13 positions agree with TRBD2. V lost 3 bases, J lost 7 bases, and 6 bases stayed unmatched. This CDR3 is built from 16 residues. Germline CDR1 reads LGHNA; CDR2 reads YSLEER. For the CDR3, the DNA is TGCGCCAGCAGCCACGAACTAGCGGGAGGGTGGAATGAGCAGTTCTTC. Its protein product is CASSHELAGGWNEQFF.

This clone was detected only a few times. V usage is TRBV6-6 and J usage is TRBJ2-5; D uncertain. Germline V CDR1 and CDR2: MNHNY, SVGAGI (reference sequence). Between the trimmed V and J ends, which lost 7 bases and 4 bases, there was a span of 10 bases. The CDR3 runs to 12 residues. The CDR3 region is CASTGSPETQYF. The DNA of the CDR3 is TGTGCCAGCACAGGCAGCCCAGAGACCCAGTACTTC.

The V and J genes are TRBV7-2 and TRBJ1-2; no clear D. The germline CDR1 and CDR2 sequences are SGHTA and FQGNSA. V dropped 2 bases and J dropped 0 bases, with 10 bases sitting between them. The CDR3 spans 15 residues. CDR3 DNA: TGTGCCAGCAGCTTAACCCTTTTAGCTAACTATGGCTACACCTTC. Its protein is CASSLTLLANYGYTF.

This clone came up a few times. The rearrangement joins TRBV7-3 to TRBJ2-3; D is unresolved. This CDR3 is 13 amino acids long. Germline lookup yields CDR1 SGHTA and CDR2 FQGTGA. V was clipped by 4 bases and J by 4 bases, with 9 bases between them. The CDR3 reads CASSSSEADTQYF. Written as DNA, the CDR3 is TGTGCCAGCAGCTCGTCAGAGGCAGATACGCAGTATTTT.

This rearrangement joins TRBV19 to TRBJ2-1; D remains unclear. This CDR3 has 15 amino acids. Trimming left V 1 base short and J 5 bases short, with 12 bases between. Germline values: CDR1 LNHDA, CDR2 SQIVND (reference sequence). This CDR3 is CASSIGATLNNEQFF. The CDR3 DNA reads as TGTGCCAGTAGTATAGGAGCAACACTAAACAATGAGCAGTTCTTC.

This clone was seen only a few times. This chain uses TRBV2 with TRBJ2-2, with D uncertain. V lost 4 bases to trimming and J lost 6 bases, with 6 bases between them. Germline V gene lookup returns CDR1 SNHLY and CDR2 FYNNEI. The CDR3 covers 12 residues. The CDR3 sequence: CASSGQSGELFF. DNA of the CDR3: TGTGCCAGCAGTGGACAATCCGGGGAGCTGTTTTTT.

In its sample, this clone was seen a few times. The rearrangement uses TRBV28 and TRBJ2-1, with 7 bases lining up with TRBD2. The V gene's germline CDR1 is MDHEN and CDR2 SYDVKM. The CDR3 is 13 residues long. The J segment lost 8 bases and the V segment lost 6 bases, leaving 7 bases of the junction unmatched. The CDR3 region is CASRRTSGDEQFF. CDR3 DNA sequence: TGTGCCAGCAGGCGGACTAGTGGGGATGAGCAGTTCTTC.

The CDR3 spells CASSLAGGRQETQYF. The CDR3 nucleotides read TGTGCCAGCAGTTTAGCGGGGGGGCGGCAAGAGACCCAGTACTTC. The chain links TRBV5-4 to TRBJ2-5; TRBD2 aligns across 11 bases. V was clipped by 5 bases and J by 2 bases; unmatched bases: 5. Germline V gene data show CDR1 as SGHNT and CDR2 as YYREEE (reference sequence). The CDR3 has 15 amino acids.

The chain has TRBV25-1 and TRBJ1-2; 7 bases agree with TRBD1. The germline gives CDR1 MGHDK, CDR2 SYGVNS. V shed 6 bases and J 5 bases; nucleotides not matched to a gene: 6. The CDR3 has 13 amino acids. CDR3 nucleotide sequence: TGTGCCAGCAGAAGACAGGGTCCTTATGGCTACACCTTC. Translating it yields CASRRQGPYGYTF.

The chain joins TRBV4-3 to TRBJ2-2, with a tentative D call TRBD2 (6 bases). V lost 8 bases to trimming and J lost 7 bases, with 17 bases between them. CDR1 is LGHNA, CDR2 YSLEER, per germline. The CDR3 length is 14 residues. The CDR3 here is CASGKRLDGGELFF. For the CDR3, the DNA is TGCGCCAGCGGCAAGAGACTAGACGGCGGGGAGCTGTTTTTT.

This clone was recorded a few times. The chain carries TRBV7-9 and TRBJ1-2, with TRBD1 as a possible D gene (6 bases). The CDR3 has 16 residues. Per the germline V gene, CDR1 is SEHNR and CDR2 is FQNEAQ (reference sequence). Trimming shortened V by 3 bases and J by 8 bases, and 22 bases separated the two germline ends. The CDR3 region has the DNA TGTGCCAGCAGCTTGCAGGGGTCCGCCAGGGTCAGGGGCTACACCTTC. This encodes CASSLQGSARVRGYTF.

This chain uses TRBV5-1 with TRBJ1-4; no clear D. There are 13 residues in the CDR3. Germline CDR1 and CDR2: SGHRS and YFSETQ. Trimming stripped 4 bases from V and 8 bases from J, with 12 bases between. The CDR3: CASSIAGTEKLFF. Written as DNA, the CDR3 is TGCGCCAGCAGCATCGCAGGCACCGAAAAACTGTTTTTT. Looking up the rest from reference TRBV5-1 and TRBJ1-4 gives the full variable domain: KAGVTQTPRYLIKTRGQQVTLSCSPISGHRSVSWYQQTPGQGLQFLFEYFSETQRNKGNFPGRFSGRQFSNSRSEMNVSTLELGDSALYLCASSIAGTEKLFFGSGTQLSVL.

The V and J genes are TRBV19 and TRBJ2-5; possibly TRBD2 for D (5 bases). The germline V gene encodes CDR1 LNHDA and CDR2 SQIVND (reference sequence). V was pared by 7 bases and J by 2 bases, with 11 bases between. The CDR3 length is 13 residues. Written as DNA, the CDR3 is TGTGCCAGTACGGGGAAACCGCAAGAGACCCAGTACTTC. This translates into CASTGKPQETQYF.

The chain couples TRBV29-1 to TRBJ2-3; 10 bases align to TRBD1. J lost 10 bases, V lost 3 bases, and 10 bases had no gene match. The germline gives CDR1 SQVTM, CDR2 ANQGSEA. The length of the CDR3 is 14 residues. The CDR3 protein is CSVDGDRGKSPQYF. DNA for the CDR3: TGCAGCGTTGATGGGGACAGGGGTAAGAGCCCGCAGTATTTT.

The chain couples TRBV19 to TRBJ2-5; 7 bases match TRBD1. CDR1 is LNHDA, CDR2 SQIVND, per germline (reference sequence). Trimming took 9 bases from V and 1 from J; bases not matched to a gene: 5. This CDR3 has 13 amino acids. The CDR3 bases are TGTGCCAGCGCCCGGGACAGCCAAGAGACCCAGTACTTC. It encodes CASARDSQETQYF.

The chain employs TRBV29-1 and TRBJ1-2, with D possibly matching TRBD1 (6 bases). The V end was cut by 4 bases, the J end by 7 bases, with 13 bases between. This CDR3 has 12 amino acids. Germline CDR1 reads SQVTM; CDR2 reads ANQGSEA. The CDR3 protein is CSVGARGFGYTF. The CDR3 DNA is TGCAGCGTTGGGGCCAGGGGTTTTGGCTACACCTTC.